Below, 10 T cell receptor beta chains from the same sample are listed, as sequenced in a study of early T cells in non-severe SARS-CoV-2 infection. TCRdb redid the calling of the 5' RACE reads with MiXCR, one entry per CDR3 protein. This sample carries 60,000 to 75,000 distinct CDR3 sequences, about 12% of them seen once, and the ten largest clones take less than 7%. Sequenced input: whole blood. These receptors were obtained from an adult who was a healthcare worker with PCR-confirmed SARS-CoV-2 infection or an uninfected control (not recorded which).

This clonotype was seen more than once but under ten times. V gene TRBV5-4 combines with J gene TRBJ2-2; D possibly uses TRBD1 or TRBD2 (6 bases each). This CDR3 spans 16 amino acids. With 5 bases removed from V and 4 bases from J, the gap between germline ends came to 18 bases. Germline values: CDR1 SGHNT, CDR2 YYREEE (reference sequence). CDR3 in amino acids: CASRQDPGAGTGELFF. In DNA form, the CDR3 reads TGTGCCAGCAGGCAAGATCCGGGGGCGGGCACCGGGGAGCTGTTTTTT.

The chain combines TRBV20-1 with TRBJ2-5, with D perhaps TRBD1 or TRBD2 (5 bases each). Germline V gene data show CDR1 as DFQATT and CDR2 as SNEGSKA (reference sequence). V was pared by 0 bases and J by 5 bases, with 19 bases between. The length of the CDR3 is 16 residues. The CDR3 loop reads CSAREPRGLARETQYF. The CDR3 bases are TGCAGTGCTAGAGAGCCCCGGGGCCTAGCTCGGGAGACCCAGTACTTC.

This clonotype was picked up many times. This chain uses TRBV29-1 with TRBJ2-7, with D perhaps assigned TRBD1 or TRBD2 (5 bases each). The germline CDR1 and CDR2 sequences are SQVTM and ANQGSEA. The V gene lost 4 bases and the J gene lost 3 bases, with 13 bases spanning the gap. This CDR3 comprises 13 residues. This CDR3 reads CSVAQGTSYEQYF. The CDR3 nucleotides are TGCAGCGTTGCCCAGGGTACTAGCTACGAGCAGTACTTC.

This clonotype was found once. This chain links TRBV2 with TRBJ2-3, with TRBD2 as a possible D gene (5 bases). This CDR3 has 13 residues. Trimming removed 0 bases from V and 11 bases from J, with 12 bases in between. The V gene's germline CDR1 is SNHLY and CDR2 FYNNEI. CDR3 nucleotide sequence: TGTGCCAGCAGTGAAGCGCCGAGGGTACGGCAGTATTTT. Encoded protein: CASSEAPRVRQYF. Together with reference TRBV2 and TRBJ2-3, the CDR3 gives the full variable domain: EPEVTQTPSHQVTQMGQEVILRCVPISNHLYFYWYRQILGQKVEFLVSFYNNEISEKSEIFDDQFSVERPDGSNFTLKIRSTKLEDSAMYFCASSEAPRVRQYFGPGTRLTVL.

V and J are TRBV6-6 and TRBJ1-4, with 7 bases lining up with TRBD1. The trim removed 2 bases at V and 4 bases at J, leaving 1 base unmatched. This CDR3 is 14 amino acids long. The V gene's germline CDR1 is MNHNY and CDR2 SVGAGI (reference sequence). DNA for the CDR3: TGTGCCAGCAGTTACAGGGACAGTAATGAAAAACTGTTTTTT. It specifies CASSYRDSNEKLFF.

This chain connects TRBV7-2 to TRBJ1-1; D is unresolved. The CDR3 extends over 13 amino acids. CDR1 and CDR2 from the germline V gene are SGHTA and FQGNSA. V gave up 6 bases and J gave up 2 bases, with 10 bases separating them. CDR3 amino acids: CASRVGKNTEAFF. The CDR3 coding sequence is TGTGCCAGCAGGGTGGGTAAAAACACTGAAGCTTTCTTT. Full variable domain (rest looked up from reference TRBV7-2 and TRBJ1-1): GAGVSQSPSNKVTEKGKDVELRCDPISGHTALYWYRQSLGQGLEFLIYFQGNSAPDKSGLPSDRFSAERTGGSVSTLTIQRTQQEDSAVYLCASRVGKNTEAFFGQGTRLTVV.

This sequence joins TRBV6-1 and TRBJ2-1; 12 bases map to TRBD2. CDR1 is MNHNS and CDR2 is SASEGT in the germline V gene. This CDR3 comprises 18 residues. With V trimmed by 0 bases and J by 2 bases, 5 bases remained unmatched. The CDR3 DNA sequence: TGTGCCAGCAGTGAAGCGGGGACTAGCGGGTATCCCTACAATGAGCAGTTCTTC. Protein: CASSEAGTSGYPYNEQFF.

This clonotype was observed many times. This chain joins TRBV5-1 and TRBJ1-2; D uncertain. Germline V gene lookup returns CDR1 SGHRS and CDR2 YFSETQ. The CDR3 spans 13 residues. V was trimmed by 4 bases and J by 4 bases, leaving 11 bases between them. The CDR3 DNA reads as TGCGCCAGCAGCGAACCGCCAGTCTATGGCTACACCTTC. This codes for CASSEPPVYGYTF.

This clonotype appeared many times. The chain is built from TRBV5-4 and TRBJ2-7; possibly TRBD2 for D (5 bases). With 4 bases removed from V and 6 bases from J, the gap between germline ends came to 20 bases. Germline-derived CDR1 and CDR2 are SGHNT and YYREEE (reference sequence). This CDR3 has 15 residues. CDR3 sequence reads: CASSALDRGSTEQYF. CDR3 DNA sequence: TGTGCCAGCAGCGCCTTGGACCGGGGATCCACCGAGCAGTACTTC.

This clonotype was picked up many times. V usage is TRBV18 and J usage is TRBJ2-1, with 9 bases that match TRBD1. Germline CDR1 KGHSH, CDR2 LQKENI. The CDR3 extends over 16 amino acids. Germline trimming cut 3 bases from V and 9 bases from J; bases unmatched to any gene: 12. The CDR3 coding sequence is TGTGCCAGCTCACCGACAGCCGGGACAGGGCTCGGTGAGCAGTTCTTC. As protein: CASSPTAGTGLGEQFF.